This T cell receptor (beta chain) was identified during a study of shared clonotypes between healthy human individuals. Study-level background: Per-donor plates numbered three CD4 naive, three CD4 memory, two CD8 naive and one CD8 memory.

The donor cohort consisted entirely of Caucasian adults residing in Nashville, Tennessee. Comment on this clone: Its antigen is unknown. In the same sample, other DNA sequences code for this CDR3.

Overall study findings and caveats: Memory subsets generally showed lower estimated richness than naive subsets.

Germline V gene lookup returns CDR1 MDHEN and CDR2 SYDVKM. V was clipped by 3 bases and J by 5 bases, with 4 bases between them. The CDR3 covers 11 residues. Method: immunoSEQ multiplex PCR; TCRdb's copy keeps in-frame clones and lacks some. The repertoire holds 2,500,000 or so clones, with 85% to 95% as singletons. The receptor's source is a man between 18 and 29 years old in good health. Some clones in this sample may be carry-over from other donors' samples. The chain combines TRBV28 with TRBJ2-5; D not resolved. The source material was naive CD4+ T cells from PBMCs. The sample's subset: CD45RA+ positively selected. CDR3 region: CASSFSETQYF. The CDR3 DNA is TGTGCCAGCAGTTTTTCGGAGACCCAGTACTTC.